A selection of T cell receptor beta chains follows, all from one sample in a study of regulatory T cells in long-lasting Graves disease. TCRdb re-called the multiplex PCR reads through MiXCR, storing one row per CDR3 protein. Among 350,000 to 450,000 distinct CDR3 sequences listed, around 16% were seen once. The data also belong to a second study, concerning T cells in Graves' hyperthyroidism and ophthalmopathy.

The sequenced sample was peripheral blood mononuclear cells (PBMCs), obtained at new diagnosis, from a patient treated with antithyroid drugs. These receptors were collected from a woman aged 35 to 49 with Graves disease. The CDR3 runs from the conserved cysteine through the conserved F or W. D genes are given only for firm matches. Clone size is stated in some rows and not others, as once, few, many or a class when expanded.

d_call j_call v_call clone_size cdr3_nt cdr3_aa
TRBD2 TRBJ2-3 TRBV3-1 many TGTGCCAGCAGCGAAACTAGCGGGGCGGTGGATACGCAGTATTTT CASSETSGAVDTQYF
TRBD1 TRBJ2-2 TRBV12-3/TRBV12-4 many TGTGCCAGCAGTGGGACAGAAAACACCGGGGAGCTGTTTTTT CASSGTENTGELFF
TRBD2 TRBJ2-2 TRBV11-2 NA TGTGCCAGCAGCTTAGCTTTTAGCGGGCTGAACACCGGGGAGCTGTTTTTT CASSLAFSGLNTGELFF
NA TRBJ2-1 TRBV18 few TGTGCCAGCTCACCACCCTCAGGGGTCGATGAGCAGTTCTTC CASSPPSGVDEQFF
NA TRBJ2-1 TRBV7-9 many TGTGCCAGCGGCAGCTCGGGACACCCCTACAATGAGCAGTTCTTC CASGSSGHPYNEQFF
NA TRBJ2-1 TRBV3-1 few TGTGCCAGCAGCCAAGATCGGTTTGGATTCGTAGGACTGGGGGACAATGAGCAGTTCTTC CASSQDRFGFVGLGDNEQFF
TRBD2 TRBJ2-2 TRBV19 NA TGTGCCAGTAGTATAGGAACTAGCGGGAGCCGGGAGCTGTTTTTT CASSIGTSGSRELFF
TRBD1 TRBJ2-2 TRBV7-8 many TGTGCCAGCAGCTTGAGGGGGCAGGACACCGGGGAGCTGTTTTTT CASSLRGQDTGELFF
NA TRBJ1-1 TRBV20-1 many TGCAGTGCTAGAGCCTTGAACACTGAAGCTTTCTTT CSARALNTEAFF
NA TRBJ1-4 TRBV14 NA TGTGCCAGCAGCCAAGTAGGACTCACCCCGGGTGGACTGTTTTTT CASSQVGLTPGGLFF
NA TRBJ1-5 TRBV28 many TGTGCCAGCAGTTTATACTCAGGAAGACAGCCCCAGCATTTT CASSLYSGRQPQHF
TRBD2 TRBJ2-1 TRBV11-3 NA TGTGCCAGCAGCTCCTGGGTAGGGAGGGAACCCTACAATGAGCAGTTCTTC CASSSWVGREPYNEQFF
NA TRBJ2-3 TRBV20-1 many TGCAGTGCTTCCCCTGGACGGGGTCAGACAGATACGCAGTATTTT CSASPGRGQTDTQYF
TRBD2 TRBJ2-1 TRBV2 many TGTGCCAGCAATGCCGGACTAGCGGGGCACAATGAGCAGTTCTTC CASNAGLAGHNEQFF
NA TRBJ2-7 TRBV28 many TGTGCCAGCAGATCGACGACAGGCTTCTACGAGCAGTACTTC CASRSTTGFYEQYF
TRBD1 TRBJ2-1 TRBV6-1 NA TGTGCCACCGAGGAAGGGGGCTTCCACAATGAGCAGTTCTTC CATEEGGFHNEQFF
NA TRBJ2-5 TRBV29-1 NA TGCAGCGTAGGGGGAGGGCCTTCGGAGACCCAGTACTTC CSVGGGPSETQYF
TRBD2 TRBJ2-7 TRBV13 few TGTGCCAGCAGCTCCGGGACTAGCGGTTGGGACGAGCAGTACTTC CASSSGTSGWDEQYF
NA TRBJ1-2 TRBV13 NA TGTGCCAGCAGCATATACAGAGGGTCCTATGGCTACACCTTC CASSIYRGSYGYTF
NA TRBJ2-3 TRBV11-2 many TGTGCCAGCAGCTTAGGTCGGTGGAGGTTAGGCGCAGATACGCAGTATTTT CASSLGRWRLGADTQYF
NA TRBJ1-5 TRBV27 NA TGTGCCAGCAGTCGTATCCTGGGGCAGCCCCAGCATTTT CASSRILGQPQHF
NA TRBJ1-2 TRBV28 many TGTGCCAGCAGTCGACGGCGAGGCGGGGTTGGCTACACCTTC CASSRRRGGVGYTF
NA TRBJ1-2 TRBV28 few TGTGCCTCCCAGGGGAATAACTATGGCTACACCTTC CASQGNNYGYTF
TRBD1 TRBJ2-3 TRBV12-3/TRBV12-4 many TGTGCCAGCAGCCAACCGGGACAGGGGAGAGATACGCAGTATTTT CASSQPGQGRDTQYF
NA TRBJ2-1 TRBV9 few TGTGCCAGCAGCGTAGGCGCTAGCGAGTCTGAGCAGTTCTTC CASSVGASESEQFF
NA TRBJ2-7 TRBV27 many TGTGCCAGCAGTTTAACCGGGAGCCCTCGCGAGCAGTACTTC CASSLTGSPREQYF
NA TRBJ2-1 TRBV3-1 few TGTGCCAGCAGCCAAGATCTCGATAGTTCGTTGGCCGATGAGCAGTTCTTC CASSQDLDSSLADEQFF
TRBD2 TRBJ2-1 TRBV7-9 many TGTGCCAGCAGCTTAGGAGGACTAGCGGGGATTGATGAGCAGTTCTTC CASSLGGLAGIDEQFF
TRBD1 TRBJ1-2 TRBV20-1 few TGCAGTGCTAGAACCGGGACAGCTAACTATGGCTACACCTTC CSARTGTANYGYTF
NA TRBJ2-1 TRBV3-1 many TGTGCCAGCAGCCAACAGAGCTACAATGAGCAGTTCTTC CASSQQSYNEQFF
TRBD2 TRBJ2-3 TRBV7-3 many TGTGCCAGCAGCACGTTAGCGGGAGTAGGCGATACGCAGTATTTT CASSTLAGVGDTQYF
NA TRBJ2-5 TRBV11-2 NA TGTGCCAGCAGCTTAGTACCTAAGGGGTACCAAGAGACCCAGTACTTC CASSLVPKGYQETQYF
TRBD2 TRBJ2-2 TRBV12-3/TRBV12-4 few TGTGCCAGCAGTTTAGCCCGGGCTAGCGGGGTCCCCGCGAACACCGGGGAGCTGTTTTTT CASSLARASGVPANTGELFF
TRBD1 TRBJ2-7 TRBV18 few TGTGCCAGCTCACCACCTAGCGGACAGGGTATCTACGAGCAGTACTTC CASSPPSGQGIYEQYF
NA TRBJ2-5 TRBV29-1 many TGCAGCGTTAGGGTTGGCGGAGAGACCCAGTACTTC CSVRVGGETQYF
TRBD2 TRBJ2-1 TRBV7-8 many TGTGCCAGCAGCCTGGGAGGGCTTCGGGAGCAGTTCTTC CASSLGGLREQFF
TRBD1 TRBJ2-7 TRBV28 NA TGTGCCAGCAGTTTATGGACCGGGACAGGGTACGAGCAGTACTTC CASSLWTGTGYEQYF
TRBD1 TRBJ2-2 TRBV18 many TGTGCCAGCTCACCACGACAGGGAAGGACCGGGGAGCTGTTTTTT CASSPRQGRTGELFF
NA TRBJ2-7 TRBV19 few TGTGCCAGTAGTATAGCGGCTCTATCCAGCTCCTACGAGCAGTACTTC CASSIAALSSSYEQYF
NA TRBJ2-1 TRBV20-1 many TGCAGTGCTAGAGACAGTTACAATGAGCAGTTCTTC CSARDSYNEQFF
NA TRBJ2-7 TRBV20-1 few TGCAGTGCTAAGAAATTGGAGGATCCCTACGAGCAGTACTTC CSAKKLEDPYEQYF
NA TRBJ2-7 TRBV12-3/TRBV12-4 many TGTGCCAGCACCCCTTCGGGGGTGAGATACGAGCAGTACTTC CASTPSGVRYEQYF
NA TRBJ1-1 TRBV18 many TGTGCCAGCTCACCACCGACAGGTGTGGATGCTTTCTTT CASSPPTGVDAFF
TRBD1 TRBJ1-1 TRBV7-9 few TGTGCCAGCAGCCCAGGGACAGGGGGCATCGGGGACACTGAAGCTTTCTTT CASSPGTGGIGDTEAFF
TRBD2 TRBJ2-1 TRBV20-1 many TGCAGTGCTCCCCAATTCGGACTAGCGGGAGTTTTAGGGCAGTTCTTC CSAPQFGLAGVLGQFF
NA TRBJ1-1 TRBV5-5 few TGTGCCAGCAGCTGGGGGACCGTTGGGACTGAAGCTTTCTTT CASSWGTVGTEAFF
NA TRBJ2-3 TRBV24-1 NA TGTGCCACCAGTGATAACCAGGGGTTCACAGATACGCAGTATTTT CATSDNQGFTDTQYF
TRBD1 TRBJ1-2 TRBV20-1 many TGCAGTGCTAGGACAGGGGGCGCAGACTATGGCTACACCTTC CSARTGGADYGYTF
NA TRBJ2-5 TRBV19 NA TGTGCCAGTAGTATAGGGGATGAAGAGACCCAGTACTTC CASSIGDEETQYF
TRBD1 TRBJ1-1 TRBV20-1 many TGCAGTGCTAGTTCACAGGGGTCCCTGATCACTGAAGCTTTCTTT CSASSQGSLITEAFF
NA TRBJ2-1 TRBV27 many TGTGCCAGCAGTTTATCGACGGGTGAGCAGTTCTTC CASSLSTGEQFF
TRBD1 TRBJ2-7 TRBV7-9 few TGTGCCAGCAGCCCCAAACAGGGGGCGGTATCCTACGAGCAGTACTTC CASSPKQGAVSYEQYF